Here is one TCR beta chain with its context. Authors' analysis steps: Reference gene primer amplification yielded estimated nucleated cell counts. Data came from immunoSEQ multiplex PCR; TCRdb stores just in-frame clones and leaves some out. V and J calls and clone size are those listed in that table; D and trimming were worked out from the DNA. The sample consists of about 110,000 clones, more than 75% of them appearing once. This sample is drawn from a study of blood T cell repertoires in COVID-19. Study background: Acute and convalescent COVID-19 samples came from the United States, Italy and Spain. Sources were T cells, B-cell-depleted T cells, or PBMCs; the material itself was cDNA or gDNA.

Germline lookup yields CDR1 SGHNT and CDR2 YYREEE (reference sequence). This CDR3 is 16 amino acids long. V lost 3 bases and J 0 bases, leaving 15 bases between the germline ends. This receptor was obtained from a man between 65 and 85 years old with acute or convalescent COVID-19. Sequencing input: peripheral blood. V usage is TRBV5-4 and J usage is TRBJ1-1; D not certain. CDR3 amino acids: CASSSALSGLNTEAFF. The CDR3 DNA is TGTGCCAGCAGCTCGGCCCTAAGCGGGCTGAACACTGAAGCTTTCTTT. Full variable domain (missing parts from reference TRBV5-4 and TRBJ1-1): ETGVTQSPTHLIKTRGQQVTLRCSSQSGHNTVSWYQQALGQGPQFIFQYYREEENGRGNFPPRFSGLQFPNYSSELNVNALELDDSALYLCASSSALSGLNTEAFFGQGTRLTVV.